This T cell receptor (beta chain) was retrieved from a study of cytomegalovirus exposure and HLA in healthy donors. The CDR3 length is 15 residues. Germline V lookup: CDR1 SGHAT, CDR2 FQNNGV. The V and J ends lost 3 bases and 3 bases, in that order; junction bases with no gene match: 3. Primers included in the PCR were 60 Vbeta and 13 Jbeta primers. The protocol was immunoSEQ multiplex PCR, while the TCRdb copy is restricted to in-frame clones and leaves out a portion. The sample gives about 130,000 clones, around 78% of which show up once; around 4% is in the top ten. Study conclusions and caveats: A later analysis reportedly found that, within productive TCRs, an Asian-associated ancestry cluster had fewer N-insertions than the mean observed across the roughly 690 donors. Later work associated 17,000 or so TCR beta sequences with HLA alleles at 0.05 false discovery rate.

Notes on this clone: Its antigen is not known.

The origin of this receptor is a man aged 35-49 years in good health and CMV-seronegative. The sample taken for sequencing was PBMCs. This sequence joins TRBV11-2 and TRBJ2-3, with 10 bases fitting TRBD2. This chain's CDR3 is CASSFTSGVTDTQYF. The CDR3 DNA follows: TGTGCCAGCAGCTTCACTAGCGGGGTTACAGATACGCAGTATTTT.